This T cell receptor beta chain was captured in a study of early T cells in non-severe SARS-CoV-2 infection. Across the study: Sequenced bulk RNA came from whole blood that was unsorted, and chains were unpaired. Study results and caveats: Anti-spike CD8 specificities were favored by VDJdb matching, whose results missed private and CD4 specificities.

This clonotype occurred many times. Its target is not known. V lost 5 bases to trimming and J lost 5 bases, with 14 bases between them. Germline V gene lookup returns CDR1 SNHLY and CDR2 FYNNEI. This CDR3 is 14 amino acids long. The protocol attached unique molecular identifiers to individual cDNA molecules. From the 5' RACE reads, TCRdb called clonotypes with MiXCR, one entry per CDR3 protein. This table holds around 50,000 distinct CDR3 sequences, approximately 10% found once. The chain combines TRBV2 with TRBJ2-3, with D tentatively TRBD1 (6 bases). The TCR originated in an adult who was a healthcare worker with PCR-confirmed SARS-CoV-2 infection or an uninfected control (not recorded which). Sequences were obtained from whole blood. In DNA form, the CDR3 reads TGTGCCAGCAGTCAACAGGGAACTCAAGATACGCAGTATTTT. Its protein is CASSQQGTQDTQYF. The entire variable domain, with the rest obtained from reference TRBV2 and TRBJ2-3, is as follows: EPEVTQTPSHQVTQMGQEVILRCVPISNHLYFYWYRQILGQKVEFLVSFYNNEISEKSEIFDDQFSVERPDGSNFTLKIRSTKLEDSAMYFCASSQQGTQDTQYFGPGTRLTVL.